This T cell receptor (beta chain) was recorded in a study of CD8 T cells in ankylosing spondylitis. Via MiXCR, TCRdb re-called the 5' RACE reads, giving one row per CDR3 protein. The sample has around 39,000 distinct CDR3 sequences, around 15% seen once. Sample: synovial fluid, either unsorted or a sorted T cell fraction (not recorded which). The sequence came from a male donor with ankylosing spondylitis.

The CDR3 bases are TGTGCCAGCAGCTTGGCCAGGGGGCTTGATAATTCACCCCTCCACTTT. Translating it yields CASSLARGLDNSPLHF. The genes are TRBV5-5 and TRBJ1-6, with 8 bases matching TRBD1. Germline assignment: CDR1 SGHKS and CDR2 YYEKEE (reference sequence). V trimming: 0 bases; J trimming: 5 bases; junction bases outside the gene matches: 4. The CDR3 runs 16 residues.